The clone carrying this T cell receptor (beta chain) was found once. What it binds is unknown. The assay was immunoSEQ multiplex PCR, and TCRdb's table has in-frame clones only and misses some. The profile shows fewer than 120,000 clones, over 85% of them singletons. This specimen belongs to a study of cytomegalovirus exposure and HLA in healthy donors. Background on the study: The platform used for the 110 or so validation repertoires matched that of the roughly 630 first-cohort repertoires, a later analysis reported.

Points from the study as a whole: As confirmed in vitro, three CMV-associated chains were specific for CMV antigens. Some TCR beta chains (roughly 150 of them) were listed as cytomegalovirus-associated.

The sequence was obtained from a young woman in good health and CMV-seronegative. Specimen: PBMCs.

CDR3 nucleotide sequence: TGCGCCAGCGGGGTTACAGGGGGCGACGAGCAGTACTTC. Translating gives CASGVTGGDEQYF. The chain links TRBV5-1 to TRBJ2-7, with 9 bases matching TRBD1. The CDR3 runs to 13 residues. J lost 5 bases, V lost 7 bases, and 7 bases had no gene match. The germline V gene has CDR1 SGHRS and CDR2 YFSETQ.